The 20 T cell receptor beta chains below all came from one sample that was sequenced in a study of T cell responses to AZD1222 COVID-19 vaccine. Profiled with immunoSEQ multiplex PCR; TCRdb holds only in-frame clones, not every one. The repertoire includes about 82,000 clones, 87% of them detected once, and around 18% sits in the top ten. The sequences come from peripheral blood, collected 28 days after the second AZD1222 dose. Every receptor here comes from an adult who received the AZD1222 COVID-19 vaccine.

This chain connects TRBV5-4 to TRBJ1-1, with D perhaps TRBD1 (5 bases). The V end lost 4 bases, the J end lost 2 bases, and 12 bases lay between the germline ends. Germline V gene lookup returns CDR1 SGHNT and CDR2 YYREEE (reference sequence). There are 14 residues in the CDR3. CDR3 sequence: CASSPGQRNTEAFF. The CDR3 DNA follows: TGTGCCAGCAGCCCGGGGCAAAGAAACACTGAAGCTTTCTTT.

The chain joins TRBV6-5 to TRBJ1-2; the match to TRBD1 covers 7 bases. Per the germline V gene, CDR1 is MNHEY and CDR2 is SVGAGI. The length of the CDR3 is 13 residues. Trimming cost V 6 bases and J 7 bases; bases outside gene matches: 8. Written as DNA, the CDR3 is TGTGCCAGCAGAGGGCGGACAGGACCTGGCTACACCTTC. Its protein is CASRGRTGPGYTF.

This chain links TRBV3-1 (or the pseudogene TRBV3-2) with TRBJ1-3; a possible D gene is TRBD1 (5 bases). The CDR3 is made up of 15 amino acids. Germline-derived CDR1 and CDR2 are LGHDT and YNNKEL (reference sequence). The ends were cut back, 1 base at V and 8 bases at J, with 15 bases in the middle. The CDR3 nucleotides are TGTGCCAGCAGCCAAGGCATCTGGGGGAGAGACACCATATATTTT. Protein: CASSQGIWGRDTIYF.

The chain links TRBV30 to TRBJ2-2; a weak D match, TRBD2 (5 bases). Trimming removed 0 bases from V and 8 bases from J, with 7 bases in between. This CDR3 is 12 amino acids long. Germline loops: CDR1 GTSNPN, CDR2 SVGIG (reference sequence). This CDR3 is CAWSVSGGELFF. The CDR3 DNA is TGTGCCTGGAGTGTCTCGGGGGGGGAGCTGTTTTTT.

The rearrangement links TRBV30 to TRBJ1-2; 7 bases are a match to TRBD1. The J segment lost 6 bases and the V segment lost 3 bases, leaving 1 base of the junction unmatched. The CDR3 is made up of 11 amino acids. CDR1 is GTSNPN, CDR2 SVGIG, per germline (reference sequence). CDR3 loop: CAWRGTDGYTF. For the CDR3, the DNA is TGTGCCTGGAGGGGGACAGATGGCTACACCTTC.

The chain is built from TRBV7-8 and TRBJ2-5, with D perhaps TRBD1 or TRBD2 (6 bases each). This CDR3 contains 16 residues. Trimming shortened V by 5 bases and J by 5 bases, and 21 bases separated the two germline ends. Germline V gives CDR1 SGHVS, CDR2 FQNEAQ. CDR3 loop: CASSTRPGAVGETQYF. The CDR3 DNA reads TGTGCCAGCAGCACGAGGCCGGGGGCGGTTGGGGAGACCCAGTACTTC. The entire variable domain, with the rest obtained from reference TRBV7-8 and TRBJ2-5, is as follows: GAGVSQSPRYKVAKRGQDVALRCDPISGHVSLFWYQQALGQGPEFLTYFQNEAQLDKSGLPSDRFFAERPEGSVSTLKIQRTQQEDSAVYLCASSTRPGAVGETQYFGPGTRLLVL.

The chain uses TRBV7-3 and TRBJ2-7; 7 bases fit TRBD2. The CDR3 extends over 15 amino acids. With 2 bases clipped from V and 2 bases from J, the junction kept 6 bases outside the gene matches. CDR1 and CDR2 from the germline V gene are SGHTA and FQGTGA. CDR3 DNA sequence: TGTGCCAGCAGCTTACAGGGCGGGGGAGCCTACGAGCAGTACTTC. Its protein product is CASSLQGGGAYEQYF.

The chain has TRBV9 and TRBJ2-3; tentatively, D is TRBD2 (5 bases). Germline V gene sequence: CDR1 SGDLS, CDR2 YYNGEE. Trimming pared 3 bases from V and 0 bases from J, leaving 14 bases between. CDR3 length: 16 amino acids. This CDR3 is CASSAREGSSTDTQYF. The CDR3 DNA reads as TGTGCCAGCAGCGCGAGAGAGGGTTCTAGCACAGATACGCAGTATTTT.

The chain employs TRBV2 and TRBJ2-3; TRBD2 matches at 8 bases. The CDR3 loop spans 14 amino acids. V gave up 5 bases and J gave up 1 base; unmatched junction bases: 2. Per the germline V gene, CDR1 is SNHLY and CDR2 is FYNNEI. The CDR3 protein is CASSTGGGTDTQYF. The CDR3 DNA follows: TGTGCCAGCAGTACGGGGGGGGGCACAGATACGCAGTATTTT.

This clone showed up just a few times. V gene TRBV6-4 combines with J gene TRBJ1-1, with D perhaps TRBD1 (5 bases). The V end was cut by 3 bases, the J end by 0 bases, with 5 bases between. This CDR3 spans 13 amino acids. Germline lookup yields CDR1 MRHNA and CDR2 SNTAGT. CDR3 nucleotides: TGTGCCAGCAGTGAGGACATGAACACTGAAGCTTTCTTT. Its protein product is CASSEDMNTEAFF.

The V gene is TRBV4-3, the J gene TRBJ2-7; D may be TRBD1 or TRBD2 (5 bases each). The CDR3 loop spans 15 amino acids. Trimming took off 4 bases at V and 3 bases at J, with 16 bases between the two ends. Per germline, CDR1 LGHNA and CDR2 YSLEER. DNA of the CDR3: TGCGCCAGCAGCCGCATGAGGGACCGAATCTACGAGCAGTACTTC. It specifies CASSRMRDRIYEQYF.

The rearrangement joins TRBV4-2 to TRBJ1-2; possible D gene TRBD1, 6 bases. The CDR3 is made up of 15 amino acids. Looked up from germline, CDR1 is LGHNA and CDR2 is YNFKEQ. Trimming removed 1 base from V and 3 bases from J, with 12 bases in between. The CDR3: CASSQVRGSDYGYTF. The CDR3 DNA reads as TGTGCCAGCAGCCAAGTTAGGGGGTCGGACTATGGCTACACCTTC.

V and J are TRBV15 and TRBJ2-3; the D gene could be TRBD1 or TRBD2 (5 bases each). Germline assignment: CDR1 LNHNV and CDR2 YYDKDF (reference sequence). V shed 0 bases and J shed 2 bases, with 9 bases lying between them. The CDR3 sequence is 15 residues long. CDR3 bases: TGTGCCACCAGCAGAGATTCGGGGACCACAGATACGCAGTATTTT. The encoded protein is CATSRDSGTTDTQYF.

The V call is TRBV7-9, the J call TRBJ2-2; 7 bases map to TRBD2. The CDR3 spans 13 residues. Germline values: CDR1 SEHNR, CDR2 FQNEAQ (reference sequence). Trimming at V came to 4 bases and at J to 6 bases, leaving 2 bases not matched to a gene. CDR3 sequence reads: CASSSRGAGELFF. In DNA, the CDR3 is TGTGCCAGCAGCTCCCGGGGGGCCGGGGAGCTGTTTTTT.

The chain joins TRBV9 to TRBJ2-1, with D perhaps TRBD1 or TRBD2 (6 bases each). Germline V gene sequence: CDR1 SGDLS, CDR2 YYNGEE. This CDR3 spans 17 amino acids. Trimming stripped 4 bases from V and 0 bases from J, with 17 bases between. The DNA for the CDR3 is TGTGCCAGCAGCTTCCTGGGGGCGGGGAGCTCCTACAATGAGCAGTTCTTC. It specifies CASSFLGAGSSYNEQFF.

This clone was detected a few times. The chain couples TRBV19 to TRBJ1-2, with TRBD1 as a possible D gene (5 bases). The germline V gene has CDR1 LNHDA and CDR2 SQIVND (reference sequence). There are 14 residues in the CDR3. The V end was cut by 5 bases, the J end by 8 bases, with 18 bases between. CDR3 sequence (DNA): TGTGCCAGTAGTGAGGACACTCACCGTGGGGGCTACACCTTC. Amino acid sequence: CASSEDTHRGGYTF.

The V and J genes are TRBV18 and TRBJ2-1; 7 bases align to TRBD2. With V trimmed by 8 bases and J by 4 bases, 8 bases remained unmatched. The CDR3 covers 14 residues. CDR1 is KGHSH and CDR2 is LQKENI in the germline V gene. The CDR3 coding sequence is TGTGCCAGCCTACGGGCTAGCGGATACAATGAGCAGTTCTTC. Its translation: CASLRASGYNEQFF.

This chain's CDR3 is CASSEWTGLTGEQYF. The DNA for the CDR3 is TGTGCCAGCAGTGAATGGACAGGGCTAACGGGCGAGCAGTACTTC. This chain links TRBV25-1 with TRBJ2-7; 8 bases map to TRBD1. The CDR3 covers 15 residues. The germline V gene has CDR1 MGHDK and CDR2 SYGVNS. Trimming removed 1 base from V and 6 bases from J; junction bases left unmatched: 8.

This chain's CDR3 is CASSQGDLDTQYF. CDR3 bases: TGCGCCAGCAGCCAAGGGGACTTGGATACGCAGTATTTT. The chain employs TRBV4-1 and TRBJ2-3, with D possibly matching TRBD2 (6 bases). Germline V gene data show CDR1 as MGHRA and CDR2 as YSYEKL. Trimming cost V 1 base and J 6 bases, with 8 bases left between them. The CDR3 is 13 residues long.

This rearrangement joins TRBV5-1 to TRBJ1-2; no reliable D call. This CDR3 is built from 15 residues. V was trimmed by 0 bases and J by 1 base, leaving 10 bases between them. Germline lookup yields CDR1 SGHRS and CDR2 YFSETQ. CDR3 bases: TGCGCCAGCAGCTTGGGAGGGCAGCTTAACTATGGCTACACCTTC. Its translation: CASSLGGQLNYGYTF.